Following are 2 T cell receptor beta chains from one sample sequenced in a study of PD-1 blockade in classical Hodgkin lymphoma. The data were produced by immunoSEQ multiplex PCR, yet TCRdb's version contains in-frame clones alone and is incomplete. Of more than 95,000 clones listed, roughly 87% are singletons. Time point noted: cycle 4 day 1 (C4D1), after 5 to 7 weeks of nivolumab. Each and every patient relapsed after autologous stem cell transplantation, and patients got differing brentuximab vedotin exposure. Sequenced here: peripheral blood mononuclear cells (PBMCs), sampled before the fourth cycle of nivolumab. These TCRs come from a human donor with classical Hodgkin lymphoma.

The chain carries TRBV11-2 and TRBJ1-2; weak D call: TRBD1 (6 bases). CDR3 length equals 15 residues. Trimming shortened V by 5 bases and J by 1 base, and 14 bases separated the two germline ends. Germline V lookup: CDR1 SGHAT, CDR2 FQNNGV. CDR3 sequence reads: CASSPTGINNYGYTF. The CDR3 bases are TGTGCCAGCAGCCCAACAGGGATAAATAACTATGGCTACACCTTC. Combining the CDR3 with reference TRBV11-2 and TRBJ1-2 gives the whole variable domain EAGVAQSPRYKIIEKRQSVAFWCNPISGHATLYWYQQILGQGPKLLIQFQNNGVVDDSQLPKDRFSAERLKGVDSTLKIQPAKLEDSAVYLCASSPTGINNYGYTFGSGTRLTVV.

The rearrangement uses TRBV12-5 and TRBJ2-1; 7 nucleotides agree with TRBD2. V lost 4 bases and J lost 10; bases outside the gene matches: 16. The germline gives CDR1 LGHNT, CDR2 FRNRAP. The CDR3 contains 16 residues. CDR3 sequence: CASGSARSGAAREQFF. The CDR3 nucleotides are TGTGCTAGTGGTTCCGCCCGAAGCGGGGCCGCCAGGGAGCAGTTCTTC.